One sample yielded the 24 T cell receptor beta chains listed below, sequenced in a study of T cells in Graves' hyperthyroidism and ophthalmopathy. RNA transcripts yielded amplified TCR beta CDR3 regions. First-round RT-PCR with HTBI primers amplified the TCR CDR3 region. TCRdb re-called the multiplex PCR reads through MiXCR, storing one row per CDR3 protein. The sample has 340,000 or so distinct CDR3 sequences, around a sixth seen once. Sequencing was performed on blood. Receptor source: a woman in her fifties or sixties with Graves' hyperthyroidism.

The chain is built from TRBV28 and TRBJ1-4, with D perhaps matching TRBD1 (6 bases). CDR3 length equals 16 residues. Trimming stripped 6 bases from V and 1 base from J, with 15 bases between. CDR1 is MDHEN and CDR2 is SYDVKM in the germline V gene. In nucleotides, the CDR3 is TGTGCCAGCAGATCTAGGGGGATCAGAACTAATGAAAAACTGTTTTTT. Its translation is CASRSRGIRTNEKLFF.

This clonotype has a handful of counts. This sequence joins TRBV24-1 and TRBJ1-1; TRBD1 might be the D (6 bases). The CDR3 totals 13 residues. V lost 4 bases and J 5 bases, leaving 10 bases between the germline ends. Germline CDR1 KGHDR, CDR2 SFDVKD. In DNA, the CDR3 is TGTGCCACCAGTGACTGGAGGGGGACTGAAGCTTTCTTT. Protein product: CATSDWRGTEAFF.

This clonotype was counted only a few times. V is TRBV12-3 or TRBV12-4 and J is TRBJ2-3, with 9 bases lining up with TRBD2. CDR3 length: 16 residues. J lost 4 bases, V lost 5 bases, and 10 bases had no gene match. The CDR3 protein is CASSPPRAGGADTQYF. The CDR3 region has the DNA TGTGCCAGCAGTCCCCCACGGGCGGGGGGGGCAGATACGCAGTATTTT.

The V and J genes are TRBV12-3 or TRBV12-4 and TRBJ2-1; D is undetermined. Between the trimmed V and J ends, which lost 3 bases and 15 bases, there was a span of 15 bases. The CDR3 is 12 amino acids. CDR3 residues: CASSFRATNLFF. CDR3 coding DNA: TGTGCCAGCAGTTTCCGGGCCACGAATTTGTTCTTC.

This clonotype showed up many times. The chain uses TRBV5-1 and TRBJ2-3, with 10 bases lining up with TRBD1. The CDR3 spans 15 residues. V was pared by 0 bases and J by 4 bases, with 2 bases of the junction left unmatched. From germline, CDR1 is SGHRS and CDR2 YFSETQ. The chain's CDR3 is CASSLGQGAPDTQYF. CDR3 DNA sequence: TGCGCCAGCAGCTTGGGACAGGGGGCCCCAGATACGCAGTATTTT.

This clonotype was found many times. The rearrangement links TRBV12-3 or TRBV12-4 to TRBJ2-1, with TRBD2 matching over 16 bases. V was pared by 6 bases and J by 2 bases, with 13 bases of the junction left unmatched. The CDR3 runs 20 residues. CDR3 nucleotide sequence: TGTGCCAGCAGCCCCCACCCCGGGACTAGCGGGGGGGCAACCTACAATGAGCAGTTCTTC. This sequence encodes CASSPHPGTSGGATYNEQFF.

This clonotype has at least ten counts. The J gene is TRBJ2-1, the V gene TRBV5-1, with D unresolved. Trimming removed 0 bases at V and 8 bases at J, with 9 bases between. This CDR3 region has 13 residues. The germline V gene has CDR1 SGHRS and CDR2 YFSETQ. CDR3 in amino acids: CASSLGTGDEQFF. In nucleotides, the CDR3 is TGCGCCAGCAGCTTGGGTACTGGAGATGAGCAGTTCTTC.

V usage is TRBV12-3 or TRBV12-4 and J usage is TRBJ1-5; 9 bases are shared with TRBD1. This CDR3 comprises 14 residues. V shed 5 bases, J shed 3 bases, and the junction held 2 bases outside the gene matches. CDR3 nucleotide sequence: TGTGCCAGCAGTGACAGGGGGGTCAATCAGCCCCAGCATTTT. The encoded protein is CASSDRGVNQPQHF.

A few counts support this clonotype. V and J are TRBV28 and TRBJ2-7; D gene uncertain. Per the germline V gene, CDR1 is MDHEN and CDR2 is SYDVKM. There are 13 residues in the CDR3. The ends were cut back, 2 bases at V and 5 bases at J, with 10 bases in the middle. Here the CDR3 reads CASSLGRSDEQYF. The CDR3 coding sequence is TGTGCCAGCAGTTTAGGAAGGTCGGACGAGCAGTACTTC.

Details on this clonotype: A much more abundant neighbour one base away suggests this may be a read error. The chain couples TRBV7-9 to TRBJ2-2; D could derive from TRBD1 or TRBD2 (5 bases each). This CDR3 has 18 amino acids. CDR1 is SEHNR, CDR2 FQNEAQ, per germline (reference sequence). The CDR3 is CTSSSGLAGPKSTGELFF. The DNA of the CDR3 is TGTACCAGCAGCTCAGGGCTAGCCGGGCCTAAGAGCACCGGGGAGCTGTTTTTT.

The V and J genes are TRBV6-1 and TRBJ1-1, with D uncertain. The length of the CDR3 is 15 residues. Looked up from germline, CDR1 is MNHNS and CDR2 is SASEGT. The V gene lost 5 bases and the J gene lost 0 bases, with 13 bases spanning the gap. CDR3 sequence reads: CASSTTTEMNTEAFF. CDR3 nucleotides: TGTGCCAGCAGTACGACGACGGAGATGAACACTGAAGCTTTCTTT.

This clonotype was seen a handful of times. As DNA, the CDR3 is TGTGCCAGCAGCAAGTTAAAGGACAGGGTCACTGAAGCTTTCTTT. Translation gives CASSKLKDRVTEAFF. This sequence joins TRBV5-6 and TRBJ1-1; 8 nucleotides agree with TRBD1. The length of the CDR3 is 15 residues. V lost 4 bases, J lost 4 bases, and 9 bases stayed unmatched. CDR1 SGHDT and CDR2 YYEEEE come from the germline V gene.

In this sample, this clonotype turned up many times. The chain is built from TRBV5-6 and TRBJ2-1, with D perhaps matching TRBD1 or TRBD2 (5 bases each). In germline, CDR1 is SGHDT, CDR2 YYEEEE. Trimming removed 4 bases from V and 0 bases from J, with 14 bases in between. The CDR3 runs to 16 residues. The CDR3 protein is CASSPAAGSSYNEQFF. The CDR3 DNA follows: TGTGCCAGCAGCCCGGCGGCAGGGAGCTCCTACAATGAGCAGTTCTTC. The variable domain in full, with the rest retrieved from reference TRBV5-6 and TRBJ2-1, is DAGVTQSPTHLIKTRGQQVTLRCSPKSGHDTVSWYQQALGQGPQFIFQYYEEEERQRGNFPDRFSGHQFPNYSSELNVNALLLGDSALYLCASSPAAGSSYNEQFFGPGTRLTVL.

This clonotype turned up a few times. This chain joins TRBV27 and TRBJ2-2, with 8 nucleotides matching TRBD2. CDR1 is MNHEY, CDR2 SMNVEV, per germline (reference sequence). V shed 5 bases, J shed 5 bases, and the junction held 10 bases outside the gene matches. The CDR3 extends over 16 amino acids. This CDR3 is CASSPQAGGVTGELFF. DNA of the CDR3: TGTGCCAGCAGTCCCCAGGCGGGGGGAGTTACCGGGGAGCTGTTTTTT.

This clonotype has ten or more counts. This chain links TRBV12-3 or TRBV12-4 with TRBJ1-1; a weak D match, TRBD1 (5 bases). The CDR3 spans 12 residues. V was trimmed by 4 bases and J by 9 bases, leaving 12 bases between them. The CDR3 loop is CASSYRPPQAFF. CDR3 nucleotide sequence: TGTGCCAGCAGTTACAGGCCCCCCCAAGCTTTCTTT.

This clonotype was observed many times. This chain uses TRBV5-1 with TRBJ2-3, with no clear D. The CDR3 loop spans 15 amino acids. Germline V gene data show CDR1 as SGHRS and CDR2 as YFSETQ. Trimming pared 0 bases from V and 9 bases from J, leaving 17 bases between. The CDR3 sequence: CASSLATAQSDTQYF. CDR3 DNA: TGCGCCAGCAGCTTGGCCACTGCGCAATCGGACACGCAGTATTTT.

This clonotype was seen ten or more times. CDR3 DNA sequence: TGTGCCAGCTCGCCCAGGGACGGTTTCAATCAGCCCCAGCATTTT. This gives the protein CASSPRDGFNQPQHF. The chain is built from TRBV18 and TRBJ1-5, with D possibly being TRBD1 (5 bases). CDR1 is KGHSH and CDR2 is LQKENI in the germline V gene. This CDR3 comprises 15 residues. Trimming pared 6 bases from V and 3 bases from J, leaving 15 bases between. The full variable domain, completed using reference TRBV18 and TRBJ1-5, is NAGVMQNPRHLVRRRGQEARLRCSPMKGHSHVYWYRQLPEEGLKFMVYLQKENIIDESGMPKERFSAEFPKEGPSILRIQQVVRGDSAAYFCASSPRDGFNQPQHFGDGTRLSIL.

The DNA for the CDR3 is TGTGCCAGCGTGGCGGGGGTGCTCTCCTACGAGCAGTACGTC. The encoded protein is CASVAGVLSYEQYV. The V call is TRBV2, the J call TRBJ2-7; 7 nucleotides line up with TRBD2. The CDR3 covers 14 residues. The junction had 7 bases not matched to a gene; V was cut back by 8 bases and J by 0 bases. Germline V lookup: CDR1 SNHLY, CDR2 FYNNEI.

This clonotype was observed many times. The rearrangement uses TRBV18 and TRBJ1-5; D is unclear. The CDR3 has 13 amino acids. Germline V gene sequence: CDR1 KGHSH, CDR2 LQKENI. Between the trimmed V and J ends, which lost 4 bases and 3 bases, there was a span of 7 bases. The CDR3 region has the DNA TGTGCCAGCTCACAGGACTACAATCAGCCCCAGCATTTT. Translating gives CASSQDYNQPQHF. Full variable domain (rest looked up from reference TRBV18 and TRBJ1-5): NAGVMQNPRHLVRRRGQEARLRCSPMKGHSHVYWYRQLPEEGLKFMVYLQKENIIDESGMPKERFSAEFPKEGPSILRIQQVVRGDSAAYFCASSQDYNQPQHFGDGTRLSIL.

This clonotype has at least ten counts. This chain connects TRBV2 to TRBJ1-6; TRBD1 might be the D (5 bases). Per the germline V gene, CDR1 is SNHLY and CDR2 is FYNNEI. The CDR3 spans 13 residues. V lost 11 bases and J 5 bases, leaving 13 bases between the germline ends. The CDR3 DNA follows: TGTGCCGGGGGAGACCCAAATAATTCACCCCTCCACTTT. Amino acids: CAGGDPNNSPLHF.

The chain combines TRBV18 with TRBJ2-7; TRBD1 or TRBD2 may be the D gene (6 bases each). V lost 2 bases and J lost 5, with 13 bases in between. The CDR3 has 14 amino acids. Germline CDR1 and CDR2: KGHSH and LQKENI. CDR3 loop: CASSPNREANEQYF. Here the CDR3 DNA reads TGTGCCAGCTCACCAAACAGGGAGGCGAACGAGCAGTACTTC.

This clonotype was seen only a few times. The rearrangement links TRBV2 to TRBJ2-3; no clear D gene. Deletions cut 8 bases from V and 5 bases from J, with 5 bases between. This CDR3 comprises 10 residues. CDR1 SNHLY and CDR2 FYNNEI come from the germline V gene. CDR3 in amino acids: CASLIDTQYF. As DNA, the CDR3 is TGTGCCAGCCTTATAGATACGCAGTATTTT.

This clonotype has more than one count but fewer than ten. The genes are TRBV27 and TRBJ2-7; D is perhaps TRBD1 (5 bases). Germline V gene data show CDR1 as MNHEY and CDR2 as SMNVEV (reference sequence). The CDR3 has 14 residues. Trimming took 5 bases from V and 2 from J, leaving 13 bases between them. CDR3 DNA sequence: TGTGCCAGCAGTCACCAGGGCGGAACCTACGAGCAGTACTTC. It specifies CASSHQGGTYEQYF.

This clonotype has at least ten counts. CDR3 in DNA: TGTGCCAGCTCACGGCAGGGGCATAGCGAGCAGTACTTC. This sequence encodes CASSRQGHSEQYF. This chain joins TRBV18 and TRBJ2-7, with D possibly being TRBD1 (6 bases). The CDR3 consists of 13 residues. Germline CDR1 reads KGHSH; CDR2 reads LQKENI. V was trimmed by 4 bases and J by 6 bases, leaving 13 bases between them.